The T cell receptor beta chain described here comes from a study of blood T cell repertoires in COVID-19. Study context: The United States, Italy and Spain supplied acute and convalescent COVID-19 samples.

The assay was immunoSEQ multiplex PCR, and TCRdb's table has in-frame clones only and misses some. The table includes about 90,000 clones, approximately 86% detected once. V was pared by 2 bases and J by 1 base, with 3 bases of the junction left unmatched. Germline V gene lookup returns CDR1 MGHRA and CDR2 YSYEKL. The CDR3 extends over 15 amino acids. The J gene is TRBJ1-2, the V gene TRBV4-1; TRBD1 matches 8 bases. Sequencing was carried out using peripheral blood. The clonotype originates from a man of 80 years or more with active or convalescent COVID-19. This CDR3 reads CASSQQGAFNYGYTF. In nucleotides, the CDR3 is TGCGCCAGCAGCCAACAGGGGGCTTTTAACTATGGCTACACCTTC.